The 8 T cell receptor beta chains listed next were all sequenced from one sample in a study of blood T cell repertoires in COVID-19. Clones were sequenced by immunoSEQ multiplex PCR, and TCRdb holds only the in-frame ones, with some missing. The sample includes roughly 100,000 clones, around 80% of them seen just once. Sequenced material: peripheral blood. These receptors came from a man aged 80 or over with acute or convalescent COVID-19.

In this sample, this clone turned up once. The CDR3 loop is CASSLSNYGYTF. DNA of the CDR3: TGTGCCAGCAGCCTCTCTAACTATGGCTACACCTTC. The chain uses TRBV12-3 or TRBV12-4 and TRBJ1-2; D unclear. There are 12 residues in the CDR3. Between the trimmed V and J ends, which lost 6 bases and 0 bases, there was a span of 5 bases.

V usage is TRBV6-1 and J usage is TRBJ2-7; D possibly corresponds to TRBD2 (6 bases). V was trimmed by 2 bases and J by 0 bases, leaving 11 bases between them. Germline V gene sequence: CDR1 MNHNS, CDR2 SASEGT. The CDR3 runs to 15 residues. The DNA of the CDR3 is TGTGCCAGCAGTGAATGGGCCGGGGGCTCCTACGAGCAGTACTTC. Encoded protein: CASSEWAGGSYEQYF.

This sequence joins TRBV29-1 and TRBJ1-2, with D perhaps TRBD1 (6 bases). This CDR3 region has 13 residues. The V end was cut by 6 bases, the J end by 7 bases, with 18 bases between. In germline, CDR1 is SQVTM, CDR2 ANQGSEA. In DNA, the CDR3 is TGCAGCGTCAGAAAAGCACAGGGCGGTGGCTACACCTTC. Translation: CSVRKAQGGGYTF.

The chain recombines TRBV5-1 with TRBJ2-7; no reliable D call. V was trimmed by 0 bases and J by 2 bases, leaving 9 bases between them. Germline CDR1 is SGHRS and CDR2 is YFSETQ. There are 14 residues in the CDR3. The CDR3 loop reads CASSLVVSPYEQYF. CDR3 sequence (DNA): TGCGCCAGCAGCTTGGTCGTCTCTCCCTACGAGCAGTACTTC.

This clone was counted once. The gene calls are TRBV19 and TRBJ2-3; TRBD2 agrees at 13 bases. The CDR3 has 15 amino acids. Germline V gene lookup returns CDR1 LNHDA and CDR2 SQIVND (reference sequence). V shed 6 bases, J shed 7 bases, and the junction held 7 bases outside the gene matches. CDR3 protein: CASSLLAGGRNTQYF. As DNA, the CDR3 is TGTGCCAGTAGCCTACTAGCGGGGGGGCGAAATACGCAGTATTTT.

The chain couples TRBV5-1 to TRBJ2-5, with 14 bases identical to TRBD2. Losses at the gene ends were 7 bases for V and 1 base for J; bases not matched to a gene: 9. CDR1 is SGHRS and CDR2 is YFSETQ in the germline V gene. CDR3 length: 17 amino acids. The CDR3 nucleotides read TGCGCCAGCCTAGAAGGACTAGCGGGGGGACTCCAAGAGACCCAGTACTTC. Residues: CASLEGLAGGLQETQYF.

This clone was detected only once. This rearrangement joins TRBV5-1 to TRBJ1-4; TRBD1 is a possible D gene (6 bases). Germline V lookup: CDR1 SGHRS, CDR2 YFSETQ. This CDR3 spans 14 amino acids. The V end lost 0 bases, the J end lost 8 bases, and 11 bases lay between the germline ends. CDR3 sequence (DNA): TGCGCCAGCAGCTTGGACAGGGAGGGGGAAAAACTGTTTTTT. Translating gives CASSLDREGEKLFF. Full variable domain (rest looked up from reference TRBV5-1 and TRBJ1-4): KAGVTQTPRYLIKTRGQQVTLSCSPISGHRSVSWYQQTPGQGLQFLFEYFSETQRNKGNFPGRFSGRQFSNSRSEMNVSTLELGDSALYLCASSLDREGEKLFFGSGTQLSVL.

The CDR3 coding sequence is TGTGCCAGCAGTCGTACAGGGGGCACTGAAGCTTTCTTT. It codes for CASSRTGGTEAFF. The chain is built from TRBV28 and TRBJ1-1; 8 nucleotides match TRBD1. Trimming took 5 bases from V and 4 from J; bases not matched to a gene: 3. Germline V gives CDR1 MDHEN, CDR2 SYDVKM. The CDR3 contains 13 residues. The variable domain in full, completed from reference TRBV28 and TRBJ1-1, reads DVKVTQSSRYLVKRTGEKVFLECVQDMDHENMFWYRQDPGLGLRLIYFSYDVKMKEKGDIPEGYSVSREKKERFSLILESASTNQTSMYLCASSRTGGTEAFFGQGTRLTVV.